This T cell receptor beta chain was recovered during a study of CD4+ T cells in melanoma. The study, taken as a whole, reports: In melanoma, neoantigen-specific CD4+ T cells reportedly differed in differentiation state. A reported correlation linked neoantigen-specific CD4+ T cells to CD8+, macrophage and B cell function.

Repertoires were generated with immunoSEQ multiplex PCR, while TCRdb's copy carries only in-frame clones and drops some. The sample records more than 13,000 clones, roughly 84% being singletons. As for this clone: Its target is not known.

CDR1 and CDR2 (germline): SGDLS, YYNGEE. V lost 2 bases to trimming and J lost 7 bases, with 15 bases between them. The CDR3 contains 14 residues. The sample comprised cells from a culture (not recorded whether cultured in vitro). This TCR derives from a human donor with melanoma. This chain joins TRBV9 and TRBJ1-1, with unresolved D. Here the CDR3 reads CASSVGSRGSEAFF. The CDR3 DNA sequence: TGTGCCAGCAGCGTGGGCAGCAGAGGGAGTGAAGCTTTCTTT.